This T cell receptor (beta chain) was found in a study of blood T cells in healthy people across ages. Trimming left V 2 bases short and J 5 bases short, with 12 bases between. CDR1 SGHVS and CDR2 FNYEAQ come from the germline V gene. The CDR3 runs 15 residues. Alongside a J-beta primer mix, a sample-barcoded 5' primer served in a second PCR lasting about 7 to 12 cycles. MiXCR was run by TCRdb on the 5' RACE reads, yielding one entry per CDR3 protein. The top ten clones hold 18% of a sample with more than 800,000 distinct CDR3 sequences, more than 35% of them seen once. The specimen was blood. This rearrangement joins TRBV7-6 to TRBJ1-4; D is unclear. The clonotype comes from a woman aged 55-69 years in good health. CDR3 sequence reads: CASSLNAGKNEKLFF. CDR3 DNA: TGTGCCAGCAGCTTAAATGCGGGGAAAAATGAAAAACTGTTTTTT. Supplemented by reference TRBV7-6 and TRBJ1-4, the full variable domain reads GAGVSQSPRYKVTKRGQDVALRCDPISGHVSLYWYRQALGQGPEFLTYFNYEAQQDKSGLPNDRFSAERPEGSISTLTIQRTEQRDSAMYRCASSLNAGKNEKLFFGSGTQLSVL.